The present TCR beta chain was sequenced within a study of identifying expanded T cells in peripheral blood (dated by TCRdb to the late 2010s). Notes on the research overall: Separate aliquots of the same genomic DNA pool were sequenced to produce technical replicates, and four replicates were compared in pairs. On the study overall, not on this receptor specifically: In all healthy donors, the variance in clone template counts between samples taken two weeks apart rose significantly as total template count increased. It was expected by the authors that biological variance in healthy repertoires might increase further over much longer intervals, such as months to years. Both the number of clones called differentially abundant and the false-positive rate were significantly reduced by the beta-binomial model across all healthy-donor time intervals. About 1.2 differentially abundant clones were flagged by the binomial model between technical replicates, whereas about 15 and 18 were flagged over approximately two weeks and four weeks, respectively.

Sequences MNHNY (CDR1) and SVGAGI (CDR2) are obtained from the germline V gene (reference sequence). Trimming takes 4 bases from V and 5 bases from J, and the germline ends sit 14 bases apart. The CDR3 covers 14 residues, taking in both the cysteine and the phenylalanine. The kept DNA is CDR3 alone, 42 bases in frame from the first base. During the collection period, no immune events, such as infections, were documented for the healthy donors. To calibrate time-dependent variance in a beta-binomial model of T-cell clone differential abundance, blood repertoires from healthy donors were used as a training cohort. There were roughly 10 healthy donors in the training cohort, of whom 3 were female and 7 were male. The donors were between roughly 29 and 70 years old, with an average age of about 40 years. Whole blood from each healthy donor was obtained from a commercial supplier and was collected at three time points around 15 days apart. Genomic DNA was extracted from unsorted whole blood for immunosequencing.

In regard to this clone: No cognate antigen has been identified for it. No clone much larger than this one lies a single base away; base qualities are absent.

The immunoSEQ Assay, which uses bias-controlled multiplex PCR amplification of genomic DNA, was used to profile TCRbeta CDR3 regions. Processing in the source paper ran as follows. To quantify the absolute abundance of each unique TCRbeta CDR3 region, the sequences were collapsed and filtered. Differential abundance was tested with two models: a binomial (Fisher-equivalent) model and a beta-binomial model that adds time-dependent variance fitted from healthy donors. Clones with fewer than 5 combined templates were removed, and a clone was called differentially abundant if the clone's Benjamini-Hochberg FDR was below 0.01. Beta-binomial variance was modeled as a function of total template count across the two samples using the form v = (b*log(k)+a)^2. In TCRdb, the immuneACCESS table is reduced to in-frame sequences with V and J assigned. These tables do not hold every clone; where another copy was compared, an unresolved V gene accounts for under half, and the others remain unexplained. D and trimming were read from the DNA, whereas the V and J calls and clone size are those reported in that table. This sample holds some 100,000 clones; around nine tenths were observed only once. Just over 5.5% of the sample rests with the top ten.

Recombination linked TRBV6-6 to TRBJ2-5, and perhaps TRBD2 as D gene, on 5 matching bases. The receptor was isolated from a person aged 18 to 75 in good health. The sample consisted of blood. At the DNA level, the sequence is TGTGCCAGCAGTTGGACTCTAGAACAGGAGACCCAGTACTTC. Translation gives CASSWTLEQETQYF.